Presented here are 27 T cell receptor beta chains from one specimen sequenced in a study of T-cell memory formation after mild COVID-19. Each CDR3 protein gets one entry after TCRdb re-called the 5' RACE reads with MiXCR. The sample carries some 57,000 distinct CDR3 sequences, 12% recorded once. The sample comprised PBMCs or a T cell subset sorted from them (not recorded which). Every receptor here comes from a man younger than 30 who had mild COVID-19 (a few samples of this study predate the infection). Cell type and time point are not known.

This clonotype was seen a few times. A read error is likely, as this CDR3 ends without the conserved phenylalanine or tryptophan. The DNA is omitted, as the CDR3 cannot be located on it reliably, and the CDR3 follows TCRdb's listing. This chain links TRBV11-3 with TRBJ2-5; the D call TRBD1 from the table was never checked on the DNA. A total of 9 residues make up the CDR3, ends included. Germline V gene lookup returns CDR1 SGHNT and CDR2 YENEEA. This chain's CDR3 is CASSLSPHS.

In this sample, this clonotype turned up a few times. The chain links TRBV3-1 to TRBJ2-7; D not resolved. Germline V gene lookup returns CDR1 LGHDT and CDR2 YNNKEL (reference sequence). The CDR3 length is 11 residues. The V and J ends lost 1 base and 6 bases respectively, with 4 bases between them. DNA of the CDR3: TGTGCCAGCAGCCAAGGGGGCGAGCAGTACGTC. Translating gives CASSQGGEQYV.

The gene calls are TRBV19 and TRBJ1-2; D is ambiguous. CDR3 size: 12 residues. Deletions cut 3 bases from V and 7 bases from J, with 9 bases between. Germline V gene data show CDR1 as LNHDA and CDR2 as SQIVND (reference sequence). The CDR3: CASSIERVGYTF. CDR3 bases: TGTGCCAGTAGTATCGAAAGGGTTGGCTACACCTTC.

V and J are TRBV30 and TRBJ1-6; D remains unclear. CDR3 length: 15 amino acids. The V gene's germline CDR1 is GTSNPN and CDR2 SVGIG (reference sequence). The V end lost 4 bases, the J end lost 8 bases, and 18 bases lay between the germline ends. CDR3 nucleotides: TGTGCCTGGAAAGCGTCGACTTCGAGGTATTCACCCCTCCACTTT. Its translation is CAWKASTSRYSPLHF.

This clonotype was observed at least ten times. This chain uses TRBV4-3 with TRBJ2-2; D is perhaps TRBD1 (6 bases). V lost 5 bases to trimming and J lost 4 bases, with 17 bases between them. Germline V gene lookup returns CDR1 LGHNA and CDR2 YSLEER. This CDR3 spans 16 amino acids. The CDR3 DNA reads TGCGCCAGCAGCGTCGGGACATTGTACAGCACCGGGGAGCTGTTTTTT. It is translated as CASSVGTLYSTGELFF.

This chain joins TRBV12-3 or TRBV12-4 and TRBJ1-3, with D uncertain. V lost 5 bases, J lost 0 bases, and 8 bases lay in between. The CDR3 covers 14 residues. The CDR3 here is CASSPDNSGNTIYF. For the CDR3, the DNA is TGTGCCAGCAGTCCCGATAACTCTGGAAACACCATATATTTT.

The rearrangement uses TRBV7-2 and TRBJ2-2, with D possibly matching TRBD2 (5 bases). The V gene's germline CDR1 is SGHTA and CDR2 FQGNSA. This CDR3 is built from 15 residues. Trimming removed 4 bases at V and 7 bases at J, with 16 bases between. The CDR3 sequence: CASSSNRGGGGELFF. CDR3 DNA sequence: TGTGCCAGCAGCTCCAACAGAGGCGGAGGCGGGGAGCTGTTTTTT.

In this sample, this clonotype turned up many times. The V call is TRBV11-2, the J call TRBJ2-5; 8 bases align to TRBD1. In germline, CDR1 is SGHAT, CDR2 FQNNGV. The junction had 11 bases not matched to a gene; V was cut back by 4 bases and J by 7 bases. CDR3 length: 15 residues. As DNA, the CDR3 is TGTGCCAGCAGCTCAAAGGGACAGGTTCAGGGGACCCAGTACTTC. Translation gives CASSSKGQVQGTQYF.

This clonotype has a handful of counts. The CDR3 DNA follows: TGCGCCAGCAGCCAAGGATTCGGACCTAATGAAAAACTGTTTTTT. It specifies CASSQGFGPNEKLFF. V usage is TRBV4-1 and J usage is TRBJ1-4; D remains ambiguous. Looked up from germline, CDR1 is MGHRA and CDR2 is YSYEKL. The CDR3 spans 15 residues. Deletions cut 1 base from V and 3 bases from J, with 9 bases between.

This clonotype turned up a few times. The J gene is TRBJ2-7, the V gene TRBV29-1; D call uncertain. Germline CDR1 SQVTM, CDR2 ANQGSEA. The CDR3 loop spans 12 amino acids. V was shortened by 3 bases and J by 3 bases, with 9 bases between the two germline ends. The DNA for the CDR3 is TGCAGCGTTGAGTTGACGGACTACGAGCAGTACTTC. It yields the protein CSVELTDYEQYF.

The J gene is TRBJ2-7, the V gene TRBV6-1; D is unresolved. The CDR3 totals 13 residues. Germline V gene data show CDR1 as MNHNS and CDR2 as SASEGT. V gave up 8 bases and J gave up 0 bases, with 11 bases separating them. The CDR3 coding sequence is TGTGCCAGCCGCGTTCTGAGCTCCTACGAGCAGTACTTC. Translating gives CASRVLSSYEQYF.

In this sample, this clonotype turned up many times. This chain uses TRBV27 with TRBJ2-3; a weak D match, TRBD2 (5 bases). V was trimmed by 2 bases and J by 2 bases, leaving 11 bases between them. CDR1 and CDR2 (germline): MNHEY, SMNVEV (reference sequence). The CDR3 is made up of 15 amino acids. In DNA, the CDR3 is TGTGCCAGCAGTTTAAGGACTCCTGACACAGATACGCAGTATTTT. It specifies CASSLRTPDTDTQYF.

There are a few counts of this clonotype. The V and J genes are TRBV20-1 and TRBJ2-1; the match to TRBD2 covers 12 bases. The CDR3 loop spans 15 amino acids. Germline V gene lookup returns CDR1 DFQATT and CDR2 SNEGSKA (reference sequence). Losses at the gene ends were 3 bases for V and 10 bases for J; bases not matched to a gene: 10. CDR3 bases: TGCAGTGCTAGCCCTGCGCTAGCGGGGGGGATGGAGCAGTTCTTC. This codes for CSASPALAGGMEQFF.

This clonotype was recorded at least ten times. V gene TRBV6-5 combines with J gene TRBJ2-7; D possibly corresponds to TRBD1 (5 bases). Per germline, CDR1 MNHEY and CDR2 SVGAGI. The CDR3 extends over 11 amino acids. Trimming shortened V by 10 bases and J by 5 bases, and 12 bases separated the two germline ends. The CDR3 DNA is TGTGCCACCGACAGTCACCACGAGCAGTACTTC. This translates into CATDSHHEQYF.

This clonotype was counted at least ten times. The V gene is TRBV5-1, the J gene TRBJ2-3, with 9 bases fitting TRBD1. Germline CDR1 and CDR2: SGHRS and YFSETQ. V lost 5 bases, J lost 5 bases, and 6 bases stayed unmatched. This CDR3 is 14 amino acids long. CDR3 nucleotide sequence: TGCGCCAGCAGACAGGGGGCTGAAGGAGATACGCAGTATTTT. Its translation is CASRQGAEGDTQYF. The full variable domain, in which reference TRBV5-1 and TRBJ2-3 provide the parts outside the CDR3, is KAGVTQTPRYLIKTRGQQVTLSCSPISGHRSVSWYQQTPGQGLQFLFEYFSETQRNKGNFPGRFSGRQFSNSRSEMNVSTLELGDSALYLCASRQGAEGDTQYFGPGTRLTVL.

In this sample, this clonotype turned up a few times. The rearrangement joins TRBV19 to TRBJ1-1, with D unclear. Germline assignment: CDR1 LNHDA and CDR2 SQIVND (reference sequence). The CDR3 consists of 13 residues. V dropped 1 base and J dropped 0 bases, with 3 bases sitting between them. The CDR3 coding sequence is TGTGCCAGTAGTATAGGGATGAACACTGAAGCTTTCTTT. Translation: CASSIGMNTEAFF.

Only a few counts were recorded for this clonotype. The chain joins TRBV7-9 to TRBJ1-2, with 9 bases identical to TRBD1. The CDR3 is 16 residues long. V shed 2 bases, J shed 7 bases, and the junction held 11 bases outside the gene matches. Per germline, CDR1 SEHNR and CDR2 FQNEAQ (reference sequence). CDR3 residues: CASSLQKSTGGGGYTF. The CDR3 nucleotides are TGTGCCAGCAGCTTACAAAAAAGTACAGGGGGCGGTGGCTACACCTTC. The whole variable domain, filled in from reference TRBV7-9 and TRBJ1-2, reads DTGVSQNPRHKITKRGQNVTFRCDPISEHNRLYWYRQTLGQGPEFLTYFQNEAQLEKSRLLSDRFSAERPKGSFSTLEIQRTEQGDSAMYLCASSLQKSTGGGGYTFGSGTRLTVV.

This clonotype was observed a handful of times. The chain couples TRBV4-2 to TRBJ1-5; D is unresolved. Germline assignment: CDR1 LGHNA and CDR2 YNFKEQ. The CDR3 consists of 13 residues. The V end was cut by 0 bases, the J end by 6 bases, with 6 bases between. Here the CDR3 DNA reads TGTGCCAGCAGCCAAGATTCCGTTCAGCCCCAGCATTTT. Its protein product is CASSQDSVQPQHF.

This chain links TRBV4-3 with TRBJ2-7; 7 bases agree with TRBD1. The V gene end was trimmed by 1 base and the J gene end by 6 bases; junction bases not matched to a gene: 15. The CDR3 totals 17 residues. Looked up from germline, CDR1 is LGHNA and CDR2 is YSLEER. This CDR3 is CASSQVTRAGGRGEQYF. As DNA, the CDR3 is TGCGCCAGCAGCCAAGTCACTCGGGCAGGGGGTCGAGGCGAGCAGTACTTC.

This clonotype was detected ten times or more. The rearrangement uses TRBV12-3 or TRBV12-4 and TRBJ2-2; unclear D gene. Between the trimmed V and J ends, which lost 3 bases and 6 bases, there was a span of 8 bases. The CDR3 contains 13 residues. The CDR3 coding sequence is TGTGCCAGCAGTTTCACCATTTCCGGGGAGCTGTTTTTT. It codes for CASSFTISGELFF.

This chain connects TRBV20-1 to TRBJ2-7; tentative D call: TRBD1 (6 bases). CDR1 is DFQATT and CDR2 is SNEGSKA in the germline V gene (reference sequence). CDR3 size: 14 residues. V gave up 3 bases and J gave up 5 bases, with 17 bases separating them. The CDR3 sequence: CSASPTQGRDEQYV. The CDR3 region has the DNA TGCAGTGCTAGTCCCACACAGGGTCGCGACGAGCAGTACGTC.

The V and J genes are TRBV4-3 and TRBJ2-5; D is ambiguous. V was cut by 3 bases and J by 1 base, with 6 bases left in between. CDR1 is LGHNA, CDR2 YSLEER, per germline. This CDR3 has 13 amino acids. CDR3 sequence (DNA): TGCGCCAGCAGCCATGGCCCCCAAGAGACCCAGTACTTC. It specifies CASSHGPQETQYF.

The J gene is TRBJ1-2, the V gene TRBV19; unclear D gene. V gave up 6 bases and J gave up 3 bases, with 11 bases separating them. This CDR3 region has 13 residues. CDR1 is LNHDA, CDR2 SQIVND, per germline (reference sequence). DNA for the CDR3: TGTGCCAGTAGCCCTCACAGTTACTATGGCTACACCTTC. Protein sequence: CASSPHSYYGYTF.

This clonotype was seen only a few times. The rearrangement uses TRBV20-1 and TRBJ2-3, with 11 bases identical to TRBD1. Germline values: CDR1 DFQATT, CDR2 SNEGSKA (reference sequence). V trimming: 5 bases; J trimming: 6 bases; junction bases outside the gene matches: 13. This CDR3 has 16 residues. The DNA of the CDR3 is TGCAGTGCTTTTCCCGGACAGGGGGCGCGTACGGATACGCAGTATTTT. Translated, it gives CSAFPGQGARTDTQYF.

In the case of this clonotype: As the CDR3 is not closed by the conserved phenylalanine or tryptophan, this likely results from a read error. V is TRBV15 and J is TRBJ2-5; 13 bases align to TRBD2. This CDR3 has 18 residues. Germline loops: CDR1 LNHNV, CDR2 YYDKDF (reference sequence). After removal of 11 bases from V and 3 bases from J, the junction contained 18 bases not matched to a gene. The CDR3 bases are TGTGCCGCAACCAGAGGCTTACTAGCGGGGGGGCCAGAAGAGACCCAGTACTTA. It is translated as CAATRGLLAGGPEETQYL.

This clonotype was observed at least ten times. V is TRBV23-1 and J is TRBJ2-6; maybe TRBD1 (6 bases). TRBV23-1 is labeled an ORF, and its function is uncertain. V was trimmed by 6 bases and J by 3 bases, leaving 6 bases between them. The CDR3 contains 13 residues. DNA of the CDR3: TGCGCCAGCAGACAGGGTGGGGCCAACGTCCTGACTTTC. Amino acid sequence: CASRQGGANVLTF.

CDR3 coding DNA: TGTGCCAGCAGCCCTGGGACTAGCAATACGCAGTATTTT. Its translation is CASSPGTSNTQYF. The chain has TRBV7-8 and TRBJ2-3, with 9 bases fitting TRBD2. The CDR3 runs 13 residues. Trimming at V came to 5 bases and at J to 7 bases, leaving 4 bases not matched to a gene. The germline gives CDR1 SGHVS, CDR2 FQNEAQ.